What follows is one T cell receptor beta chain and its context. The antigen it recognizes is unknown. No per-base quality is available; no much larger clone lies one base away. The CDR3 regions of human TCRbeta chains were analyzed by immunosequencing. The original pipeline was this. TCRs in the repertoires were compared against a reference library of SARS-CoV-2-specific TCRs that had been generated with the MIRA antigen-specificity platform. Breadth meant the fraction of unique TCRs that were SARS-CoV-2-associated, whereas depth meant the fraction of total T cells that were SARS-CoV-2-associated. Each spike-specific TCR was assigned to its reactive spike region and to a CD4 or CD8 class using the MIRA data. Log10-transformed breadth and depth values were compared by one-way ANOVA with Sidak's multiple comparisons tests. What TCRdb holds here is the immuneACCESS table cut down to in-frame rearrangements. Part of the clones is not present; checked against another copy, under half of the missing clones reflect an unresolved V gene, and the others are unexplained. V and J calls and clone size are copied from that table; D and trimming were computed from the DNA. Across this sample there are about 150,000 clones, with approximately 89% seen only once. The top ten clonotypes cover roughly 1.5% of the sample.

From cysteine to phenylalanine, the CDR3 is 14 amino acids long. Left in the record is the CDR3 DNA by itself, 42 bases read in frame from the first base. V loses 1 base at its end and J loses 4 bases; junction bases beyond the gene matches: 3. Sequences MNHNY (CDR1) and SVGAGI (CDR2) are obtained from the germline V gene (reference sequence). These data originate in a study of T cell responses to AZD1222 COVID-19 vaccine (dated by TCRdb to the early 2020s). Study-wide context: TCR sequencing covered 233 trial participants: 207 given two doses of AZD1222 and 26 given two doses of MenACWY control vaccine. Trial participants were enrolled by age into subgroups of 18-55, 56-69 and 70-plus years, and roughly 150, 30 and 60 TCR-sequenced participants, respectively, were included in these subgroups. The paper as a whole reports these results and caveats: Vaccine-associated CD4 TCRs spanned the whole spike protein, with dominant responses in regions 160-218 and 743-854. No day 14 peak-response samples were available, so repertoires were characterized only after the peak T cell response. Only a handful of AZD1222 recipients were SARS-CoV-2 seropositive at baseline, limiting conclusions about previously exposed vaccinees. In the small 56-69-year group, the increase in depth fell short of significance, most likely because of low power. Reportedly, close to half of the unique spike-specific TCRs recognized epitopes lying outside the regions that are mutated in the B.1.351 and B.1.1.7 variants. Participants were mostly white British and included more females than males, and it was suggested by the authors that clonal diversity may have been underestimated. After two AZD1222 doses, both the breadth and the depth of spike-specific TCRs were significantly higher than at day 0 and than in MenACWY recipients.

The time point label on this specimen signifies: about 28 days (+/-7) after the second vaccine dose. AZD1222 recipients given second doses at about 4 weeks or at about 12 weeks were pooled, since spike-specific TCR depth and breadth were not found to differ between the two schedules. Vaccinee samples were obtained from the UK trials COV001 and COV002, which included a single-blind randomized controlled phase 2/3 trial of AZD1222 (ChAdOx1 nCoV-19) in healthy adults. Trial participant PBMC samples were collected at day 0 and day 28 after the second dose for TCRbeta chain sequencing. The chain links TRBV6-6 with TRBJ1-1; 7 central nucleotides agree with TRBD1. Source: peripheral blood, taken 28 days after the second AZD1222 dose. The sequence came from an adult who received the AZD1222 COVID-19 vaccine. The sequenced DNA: TGTGCCAGCAGTTACTTGGGACAGACCACTGAAGCTTTCTTT. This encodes CASSYLGQTTEAFF.